This entry is about one TCR beta chain. The antigen it binds to is not known. Within one base of it there is no much larger clone, and no base qualities were kept. This specimen comes from a study of blood T cell repertoires in COVID-19 (dated by TCRdb to 2019 to 2021). Concerning the study at large: The collaborator samples originated in the United States, Italy and Spain and spanned the acute and convalescent phases of COVID-19. The dataset comprised deeply sampled blood TCRbeta repertoires from subjects exposed to, actively infected with, or recovered from COVID-19. The samples were drawn from the first 160 participants of the ongoing ImmuneRACE study and from 1,200 or so subjects provided by 6 global collaborators. Where HLA class I and class II types were available, the types were taken from metadata supplied by the sample provider, not from assay-based typing. The prospective study material was composed of cDNA or gDNA derived from T cells, B-cell-depleted T cells, or PBMCs. The repertoires were released in a freely available public database meant as a resource for research on the immune response to SARS-CoV-2. Nearly every sample came with metadata listing a de-identified subject ID, COVID-19 status, age in years and sex. The paper as a whole reports these results and caveats: Clinical and demographic metadata were provided uncurated, with the amount varying by source and participant.

At one collaborating source in Seattle, patients were enrolled during active infection and were followed longitudinally through the course of disease. Each collaborating institution followed its own protocols to collect whole blood in K2EDTA tubes. Collaborator samples were shipped for TCRbeta analysis as frozen whole blood, isolated PBMCs, or DNA extracted from either sample type. TCRbeta CDR3 regions were amplified from genomic DNA using the immunoSEQ Assay, a bias-controlled multiplex PCR. The published analysis was carried out like this. The number of nucleated cells in each sample was estimated by amplification of reference gene primers within the assay. Sequence reads were collapsed and filtered to measure the absolute abundance of every unique TCRbeta CDR3 rearrangement. For each sample, productive Simpson clonality was calculated by taking the square root of Simpson's diversity index across productive rearrangements. The table was pulled from immuneACCESS by TCRdb, which kept in-frame rearrangements only. Such tables lose some clones; where checked, under half of the loss comes from unresolved V genes, and the rest has no known cause. D and trimming were read from the DNA, whereas the V and J calls and clone size are those reported in that table. This sample holds about 350,000 clones; roughly 89% were observed only once. The top ten clones comprise roughly 3.9% of the sample.

The germline V gene specifies MDHEN as CDR1 and SYDVKM as CDR2. Clipping removes 3 bases from V and 1 base from J, with 7 as the unmatched junction base count. Counted from cysteine to phenylalanine, this CDR3 has 17 amino acids. Just CDR3 DNA is preserved here, 51 bases in frame from base 1. Recombination joined TRBV28 with TRBJ2-5; 11 bases in the middle match TRBD2. Sequencing was performed on peripheral blood. This TCR derives from a woman aged 60 to 75 with COVID-19, enrolled during active disease. The DNA sequence reads TGTGCCAGCAGTTTTGGGGTAGCGGGGGGGTCCCAAGAGACCCAGTACTTC. Its product reads: CASSFGVAGGSQETQYF.